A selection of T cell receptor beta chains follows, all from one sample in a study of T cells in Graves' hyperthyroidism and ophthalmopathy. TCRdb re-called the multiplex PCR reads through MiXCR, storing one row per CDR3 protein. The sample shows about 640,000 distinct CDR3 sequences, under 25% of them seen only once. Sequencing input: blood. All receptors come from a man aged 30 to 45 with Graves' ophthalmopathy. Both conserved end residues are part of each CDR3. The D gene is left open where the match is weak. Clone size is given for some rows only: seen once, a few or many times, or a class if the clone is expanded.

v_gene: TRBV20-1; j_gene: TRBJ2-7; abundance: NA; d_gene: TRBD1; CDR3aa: CSARDGQGASYEQYF; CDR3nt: TGCAGTGCTAGAGACGGACAGGGGGCGTCCTACGAGCAGTACTTC
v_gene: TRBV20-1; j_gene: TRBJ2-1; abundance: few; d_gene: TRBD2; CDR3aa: CSARDLAGEDSMKQFF; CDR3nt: TGCAGTGCTAGAGATCTAGCGGGAGAGGATTCAATGAAGCAGTTCTTC
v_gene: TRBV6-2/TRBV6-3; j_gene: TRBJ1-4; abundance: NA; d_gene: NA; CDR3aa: CASSPTGFNEKLFF; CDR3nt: TGTGCCAGCAGTCCAACAGGGTTTAATGAAAAACTGTTTTTT
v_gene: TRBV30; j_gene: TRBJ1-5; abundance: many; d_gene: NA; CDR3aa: CAWSPPDLSNQPQHF; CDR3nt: TGTGCCTGGAGTCCCCCGGACCTTAGCAATCAGCCCCAGCATTTT
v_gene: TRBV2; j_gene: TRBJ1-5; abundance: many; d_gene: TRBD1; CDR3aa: CASSYPGTANQPQHF; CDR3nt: TGTGCCAGCAGTTATCCCGGGACAGCAAATCAGCCCCAGCATTTT
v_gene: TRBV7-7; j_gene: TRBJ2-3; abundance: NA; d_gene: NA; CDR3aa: CASSSRPGSDTQYF; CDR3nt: TGTGCTAGCAGCTCTCGGCCAGGCAGTGATACGCAGTATTTT
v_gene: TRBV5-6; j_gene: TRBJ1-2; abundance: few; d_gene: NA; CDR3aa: CASSLQGGGWVKYGYTF; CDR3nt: TGTGCCAGCAGCTTGCAAGGCGGCGGTTGGGTTAAATATGGCTACACCTTC
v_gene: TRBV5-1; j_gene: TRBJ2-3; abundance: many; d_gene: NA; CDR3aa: CASSLADPSTDTQYF; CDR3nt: TGCGCCAGCAGCTTGGCCGACCCAAGCACAGATACGCAGTATTTT
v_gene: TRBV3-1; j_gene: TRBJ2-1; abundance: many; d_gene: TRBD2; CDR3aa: CASSQRLAVYNEQFF; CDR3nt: TGTGCCAGCAGCCAGAGACTAGCGGTGTACAATGAGCAGTTCTTC
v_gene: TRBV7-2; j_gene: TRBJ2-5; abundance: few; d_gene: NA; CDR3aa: CASSFDSLEETQYF; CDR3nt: TGTGCCAGCAGCTTCGACTCCTTGGAGGAGACCCAGTACTTC
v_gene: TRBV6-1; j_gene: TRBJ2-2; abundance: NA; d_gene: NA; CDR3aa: CASQTRDTGELFF; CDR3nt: TGTGCCAGCCAAACCAGGGACACCGGGGAGCTGTTTTTT
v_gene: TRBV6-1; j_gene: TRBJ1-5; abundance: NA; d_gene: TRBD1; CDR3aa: CASSSGTDPKPQHF; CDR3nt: TGTGCCAGCAGTTCAGGGACAGACCCCAAGCCCCAGCATTTT
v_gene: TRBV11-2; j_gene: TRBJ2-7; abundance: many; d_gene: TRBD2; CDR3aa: CASSLASSGGYEQYF; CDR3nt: TGTGCCAGCAGCTTAGCTTCTAGCGGAGGCTACGAGCAGTACTTC
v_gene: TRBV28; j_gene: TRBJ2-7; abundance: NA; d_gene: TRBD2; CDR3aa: CASSLFSGTSGAYEQYF; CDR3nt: TGTGCCAGCAGCTTGTTTTCCGGGACTAGCGGAGCCTACGAGCAGTACTTC
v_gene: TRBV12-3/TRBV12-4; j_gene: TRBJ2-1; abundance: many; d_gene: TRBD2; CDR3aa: CASTPLAGGPYNEQFF; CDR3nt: TGTGCCAGCACCCCCCTAGCGGGAGGCCCCTACAATGAGCAGTTCTTC
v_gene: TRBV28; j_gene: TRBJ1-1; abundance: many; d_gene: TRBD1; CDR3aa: CASSFLTGDTEAFF; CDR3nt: TGTGCCAGCAGTTTTCTGACAGGGGACACTGAAGCTTTCTTT
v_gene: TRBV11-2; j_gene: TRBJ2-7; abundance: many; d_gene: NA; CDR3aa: CASSLDPSPEQYF; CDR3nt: TGTGCCAGCAGCTTAGATCCATCCCCCGAGCAGTACTTC
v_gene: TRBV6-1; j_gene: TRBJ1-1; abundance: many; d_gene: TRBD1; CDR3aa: CASSPGTARATEAFF; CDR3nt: TGTGCCAGCAGTCCCGGGACAGCGAGGGCCACTGAAGCTTTCTTT
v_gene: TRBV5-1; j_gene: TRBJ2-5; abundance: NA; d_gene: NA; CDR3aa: CASSTITGSQETQYF; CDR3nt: TGCGCCAGCAGCACTATTACAGGGTCCCAAGAGACCCAGTACTTC
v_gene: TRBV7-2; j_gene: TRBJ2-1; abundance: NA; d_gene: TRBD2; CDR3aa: CASSFRLRVAGYNEQFF; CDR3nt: TGTGCCAGCAGCTTTCGCTTGAGGGTAGCGGGATACAATGAGCAGTTCTTC
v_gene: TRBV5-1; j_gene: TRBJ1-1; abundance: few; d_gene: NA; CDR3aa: CASSPTPDARNTEAFF; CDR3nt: TGCGCCAGCAGCCCGACTCCGGACGCCCGGAACACTGAAGCTTTCTTT
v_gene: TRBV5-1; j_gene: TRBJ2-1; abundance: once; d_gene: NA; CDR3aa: CASSLASGYEQFF; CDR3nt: TGCGCCAGCAGCTTGGCCAGCGGTTATGAGCAGTTCTTC
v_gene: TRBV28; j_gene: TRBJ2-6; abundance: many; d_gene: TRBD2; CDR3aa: CASSLGRGAGANVLTF; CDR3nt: TGTGCCAGCAGTTTAGGGCGGGGGGCTGGGGCCAACGTCCTGACTTTC
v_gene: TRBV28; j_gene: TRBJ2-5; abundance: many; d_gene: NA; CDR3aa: CASSPRDTSWTQYF; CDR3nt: TGTGCCAGCAGTCCAAGGGACACCTCCTGGACCCAGTACTTC
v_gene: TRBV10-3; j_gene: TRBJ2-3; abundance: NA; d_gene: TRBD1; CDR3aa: CAINRQGAYTDTQYF; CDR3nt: TGTGCCATCAATCGACAGGGTGCCTACACAGATACGCAGTATTTT
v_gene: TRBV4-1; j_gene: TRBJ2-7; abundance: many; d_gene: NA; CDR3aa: CASSHPVPRTENYEQYF; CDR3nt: TGCGCCAGCAGCCACCCCGTACCGAGGACAGAAAACTACGAGCAGTACTTC
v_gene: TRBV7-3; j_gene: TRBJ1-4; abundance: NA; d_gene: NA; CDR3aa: CASSLDEGGTEKLFF; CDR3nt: TGTGCCAGCAGCTTAGATGAGGGAGGAACTGAAAAACTGTTTTTT
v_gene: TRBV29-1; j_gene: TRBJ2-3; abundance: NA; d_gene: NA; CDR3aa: CSAWQGPDTQYF; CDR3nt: TGCAGCGCGTGGCAGGGGCCAGATACGCAGTATTTT
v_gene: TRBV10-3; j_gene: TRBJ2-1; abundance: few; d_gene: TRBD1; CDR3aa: CAISAGQGRNEQFF; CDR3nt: TGTGCCATCAGTGCGGGACAGGGGAGGAATGAGCAGTTCTTC
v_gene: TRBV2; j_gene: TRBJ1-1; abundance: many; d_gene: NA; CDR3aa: CASSADNTEAFF; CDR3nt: TGTGCCAGCAGTGCAGATAACACTGAAGCTTTCTTT
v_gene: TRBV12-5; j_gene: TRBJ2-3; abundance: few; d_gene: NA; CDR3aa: CASGLNGARLDTQYF; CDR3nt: TGTGCTAGTGGTTTGAACGGGGCGAGGTTGGATACGCAGTATTTT
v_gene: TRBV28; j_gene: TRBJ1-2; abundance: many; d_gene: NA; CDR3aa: CASRPPTPRGYYGYTF; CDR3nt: TGTGCCAGCAGACCACCCACACCTCGGGGTTACTATGGCTACACCTTC
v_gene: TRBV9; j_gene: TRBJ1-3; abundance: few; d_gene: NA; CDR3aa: CASSAGHRIGNTIYF; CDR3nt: TGTGCCAGCAGCGCGGGACACCGAATCGGAAACACCATATATTTT
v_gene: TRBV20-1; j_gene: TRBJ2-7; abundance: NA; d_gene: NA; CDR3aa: CSAPSWGGMSYEQYF; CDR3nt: TGCAGTGCCCCCAGTTGGGGTGGGATGAGCTACGAGCAGTACTTC
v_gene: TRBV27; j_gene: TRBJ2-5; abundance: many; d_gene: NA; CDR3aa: CASSPLGAGGVGETQYF; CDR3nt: TGTGCCAGCAGTCCGCTAGGGGCCGGGGGCGTGGGAGAGACCCAGTACTTC
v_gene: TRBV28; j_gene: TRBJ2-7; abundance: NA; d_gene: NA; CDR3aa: CASRPGGGYEQYF; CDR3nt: TGTGCCAGCAGACCAGGGGGAGGGTACGAGCAGTACTTC
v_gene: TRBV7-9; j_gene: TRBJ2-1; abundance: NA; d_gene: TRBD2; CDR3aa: CASSLYYREGEHEQFF; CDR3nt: TGTGCCAGCAGCTTATATTACCGGGAGGGCGAGCATGAGCAGTTCTTC
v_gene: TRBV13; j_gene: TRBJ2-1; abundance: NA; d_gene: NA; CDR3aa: CASSPPPRDSYNEQFF; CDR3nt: TGTGCCAGCAGCCCTCCCCCCAGGGACTCCTACAATGAGCAGTTCTTC
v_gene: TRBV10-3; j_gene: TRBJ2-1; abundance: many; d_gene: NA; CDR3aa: CAISDKRQNYNEQFF; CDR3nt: TGTGCCATCAGTGACAAGAGACAGAACTACAATGAGCAGTTCTTC
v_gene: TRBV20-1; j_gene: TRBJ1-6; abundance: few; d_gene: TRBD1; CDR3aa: CSARGQGNFSPLHF; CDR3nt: TGCAGTGCTAGAGGACAGGGTAACTTCTCACCCCTCCACTTT